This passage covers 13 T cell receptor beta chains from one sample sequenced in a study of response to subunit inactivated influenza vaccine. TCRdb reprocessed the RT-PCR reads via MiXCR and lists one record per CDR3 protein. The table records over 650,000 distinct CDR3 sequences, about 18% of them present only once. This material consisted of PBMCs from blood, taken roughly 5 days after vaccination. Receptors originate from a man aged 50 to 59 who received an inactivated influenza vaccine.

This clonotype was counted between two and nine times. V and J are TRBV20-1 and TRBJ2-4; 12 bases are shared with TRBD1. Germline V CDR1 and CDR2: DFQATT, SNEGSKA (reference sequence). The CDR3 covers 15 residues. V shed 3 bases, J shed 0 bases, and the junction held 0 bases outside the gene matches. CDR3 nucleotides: TGCAGTGCTAGGGGACAGGGGGCAGCCAAAAACATTCAGTACTTC. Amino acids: CSARGQGAAKNIQYF.

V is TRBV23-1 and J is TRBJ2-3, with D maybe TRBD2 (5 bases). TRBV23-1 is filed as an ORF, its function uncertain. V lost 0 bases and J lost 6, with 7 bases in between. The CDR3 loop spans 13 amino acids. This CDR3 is CASSQSWRDTQYF. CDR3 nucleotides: TGCGCCAGCAGTCAATCATGGAGGGATACGCAGTATTTT.

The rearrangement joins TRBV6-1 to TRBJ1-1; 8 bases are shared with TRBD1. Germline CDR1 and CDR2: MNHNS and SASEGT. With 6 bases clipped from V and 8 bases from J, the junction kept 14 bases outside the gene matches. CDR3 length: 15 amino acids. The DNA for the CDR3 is TGTGCCAGCAGCCCACATCAGGGGGCTTCCTACGAAGCTTTCTTT. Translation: CASSPHQGASYEAFF.

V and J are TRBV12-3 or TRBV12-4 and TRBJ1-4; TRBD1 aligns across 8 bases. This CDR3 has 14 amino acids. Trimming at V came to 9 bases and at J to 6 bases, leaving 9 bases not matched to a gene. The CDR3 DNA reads TGTGCCAGTCGGACAGGGCCCAATTATGAAAAACTGTTTTTT. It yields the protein CASRTGPNYEKLFF.

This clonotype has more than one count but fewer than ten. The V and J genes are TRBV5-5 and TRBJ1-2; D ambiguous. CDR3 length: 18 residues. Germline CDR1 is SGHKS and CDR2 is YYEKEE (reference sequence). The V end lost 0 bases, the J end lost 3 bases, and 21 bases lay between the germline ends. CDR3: CASSLGQRRVFGDYGYTF. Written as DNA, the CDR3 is TGTGCCAGCAGCTTGGGTCAGCGAAGGGTATTTGGGGACTATGGCTACACCTTC.

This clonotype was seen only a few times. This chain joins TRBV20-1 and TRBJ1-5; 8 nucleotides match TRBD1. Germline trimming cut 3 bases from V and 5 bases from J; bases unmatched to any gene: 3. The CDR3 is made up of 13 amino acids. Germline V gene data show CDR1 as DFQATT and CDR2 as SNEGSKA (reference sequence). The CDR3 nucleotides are TGCAGTGCTAGGGACAGGGCCGATCAGCCCCAGCATTTT. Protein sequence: CSARDRADQPQHF.

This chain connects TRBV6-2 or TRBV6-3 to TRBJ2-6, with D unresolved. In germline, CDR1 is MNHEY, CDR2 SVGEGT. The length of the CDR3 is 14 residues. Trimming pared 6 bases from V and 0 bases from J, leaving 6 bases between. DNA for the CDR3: TGTGCCAGCAGATCTAGCTCTGGGGCCAACGTCCTGACTTTC. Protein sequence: CASRSSSGANVLTF.

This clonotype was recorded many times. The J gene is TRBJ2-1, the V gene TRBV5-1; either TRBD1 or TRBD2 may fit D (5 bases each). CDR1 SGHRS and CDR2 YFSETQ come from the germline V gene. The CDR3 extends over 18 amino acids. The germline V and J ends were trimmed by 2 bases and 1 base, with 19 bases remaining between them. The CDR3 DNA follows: TGCGCCAGCAGCTTCTCGCCGACCGGGACGGATTCCTACAATGAGCAGTTCTTC. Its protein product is CASSFSPTGTDSYNEQFF.

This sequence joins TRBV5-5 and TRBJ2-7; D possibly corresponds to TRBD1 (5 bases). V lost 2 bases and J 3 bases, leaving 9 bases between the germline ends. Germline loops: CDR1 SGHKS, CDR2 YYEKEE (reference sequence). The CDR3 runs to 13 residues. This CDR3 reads CASSFRGLYEQYF. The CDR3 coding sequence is TGTGCCAGCAGCTTTAGGGGTCTCTACGAGCAGTACTTC.

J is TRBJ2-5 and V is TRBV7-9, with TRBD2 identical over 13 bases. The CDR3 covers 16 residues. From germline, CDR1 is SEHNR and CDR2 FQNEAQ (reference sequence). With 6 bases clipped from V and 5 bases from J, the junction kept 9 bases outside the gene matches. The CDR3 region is CASSAPGLAGLETQYF. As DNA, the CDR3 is TGTGCCAGCAGTGCACCGGGACTAGCGGGGTTGGAGACCCAGTACTTC.

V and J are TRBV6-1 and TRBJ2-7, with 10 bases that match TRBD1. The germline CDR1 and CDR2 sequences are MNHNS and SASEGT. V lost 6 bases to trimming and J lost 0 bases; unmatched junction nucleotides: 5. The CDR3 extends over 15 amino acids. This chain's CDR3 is CASRQTGGNSYEQYF. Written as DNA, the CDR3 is TGTGCCAGCAGACAGACAGGGGGCAACTCCTACGAGCAGTACTTC.

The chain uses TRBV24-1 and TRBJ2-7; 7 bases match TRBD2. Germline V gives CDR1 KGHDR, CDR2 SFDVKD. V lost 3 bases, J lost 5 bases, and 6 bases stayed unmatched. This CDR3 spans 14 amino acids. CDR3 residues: CATSDGGGLDEQYF. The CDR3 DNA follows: TGTGCCACCAGTGATGGCGGGGGACTCGACGAGCAGTACTTC.

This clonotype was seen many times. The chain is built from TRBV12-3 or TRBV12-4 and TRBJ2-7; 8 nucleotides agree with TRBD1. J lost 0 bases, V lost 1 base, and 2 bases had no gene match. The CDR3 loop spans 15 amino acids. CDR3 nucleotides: TGTGCCAGCAGTTTAGGGACAGGGTACTCCTACGAGCAGTACTTC. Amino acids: CASSLGTGYSYEQYF.